Below are 4 T cell receptor beta chains sequenced from a single sample in a study of cytomegalovirus exposure and HLA in healthy donors. 60 Vbeta and 13 Jbeta primers were used in PCR. Libraries were prepared by immunoSEQ multiplex PCR; TCRdb keeps only in-frame clonotypes and omits some of them. The sample shows approximately 69,000 clones, roughly four fifths of them seen only once. The source material was PBMCs. These TCRs come from a woman aged 25-40 years in good health and CMV-seropositive.

This rearrangement joins TRBV28 to TRBJ2-7, with 8 positions matching TRBD1. The J segment lost 4 bases and the V segment lost 5 bases, leaving 13 bases of the junction unmatched. Per germline, CDR1 MDHEN and CDR2 SYDVKM. The CDR3 has 16 amino acids. CDR3 region: CASSKPRRGREYEQYF. The CDR3 nucleotides are TGTGCCAGCAGTAAACCGCGCAGGGGGCGAGAGTACGAGCAGTACTTC.

This sequence joins TRBV18 and TRBJ1-3; 7 positions agree with TRBD1. Germline V gene data show CDR1 as KGHSH and CDR2 as LQKENI. The CDR3 sequence is 15 residues long. V was pared by 1 base and J by 4 bases, with 4 bases of the junction left unmatched. The CDR3 protein is CASSPRQGEGNTIYF. The CDR3 coding sequence is TGTGCCAGCTCACCACGGCAGGGGGAAGGAAACACCATATATTTT.

The chain carries TRBV7-2 and TRBJ1-4; D is possibly TRBD1 (5 bases). This CDR3 region has 14 residues. Looked up from germline, CDR1 is SGHTA and CDR2 is FQGNSA. Trimming cost V 6 bases and J 4 bases, with 12 bases left between them. CDR3 residues: CASSRDRINEKLFF. CDR3 in DNA: TGTGCCAGCAGTCGCGACAGAATTAATGAAAAACTGTTTTTT.

The gene calls are TRBV7-2 and TRBJ1-3; D is ambiguous. V lost 1 base, J lost 1 base, and 5 bases lay in between. Germline V gene data show CDR1 as SGHTA and CDR2 as FQGNSA. The CDR3 length is 14 residues. The CDR3: CASSLDGSGNTIYF. CDR3 in DNA: TGTGCCAGCAGCTTAGACGGGTCTGGAAACACCATATATTTT.